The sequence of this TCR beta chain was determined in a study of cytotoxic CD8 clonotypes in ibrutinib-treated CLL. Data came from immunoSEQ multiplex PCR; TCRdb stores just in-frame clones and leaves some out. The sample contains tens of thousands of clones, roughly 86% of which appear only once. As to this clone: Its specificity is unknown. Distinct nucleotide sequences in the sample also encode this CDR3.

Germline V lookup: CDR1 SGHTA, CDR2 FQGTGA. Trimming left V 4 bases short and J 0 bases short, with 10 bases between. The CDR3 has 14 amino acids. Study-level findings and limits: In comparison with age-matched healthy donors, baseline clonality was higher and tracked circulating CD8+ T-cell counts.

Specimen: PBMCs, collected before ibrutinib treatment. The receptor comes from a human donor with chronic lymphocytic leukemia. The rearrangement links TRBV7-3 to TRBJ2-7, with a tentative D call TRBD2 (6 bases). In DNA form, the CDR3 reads TGTGCCAGCAGCTCGACTAGTAGCTCCTACGAGCAGTACTTC. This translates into CASSSTSSSYEQYF.